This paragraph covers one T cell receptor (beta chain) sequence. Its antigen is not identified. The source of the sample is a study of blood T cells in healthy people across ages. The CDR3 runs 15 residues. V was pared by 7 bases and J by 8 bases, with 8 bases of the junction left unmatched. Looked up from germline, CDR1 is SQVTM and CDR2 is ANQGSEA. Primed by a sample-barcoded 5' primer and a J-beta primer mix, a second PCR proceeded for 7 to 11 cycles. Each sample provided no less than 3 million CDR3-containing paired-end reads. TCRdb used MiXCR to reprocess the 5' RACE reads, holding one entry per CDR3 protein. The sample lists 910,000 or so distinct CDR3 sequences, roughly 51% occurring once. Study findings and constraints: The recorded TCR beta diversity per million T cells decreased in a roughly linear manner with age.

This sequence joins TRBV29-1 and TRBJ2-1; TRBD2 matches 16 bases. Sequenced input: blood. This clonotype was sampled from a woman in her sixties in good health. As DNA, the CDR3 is TGCAGCGGGGGACTAGCGGGAGGGCCCGGGGATGAGCAGTTCTTC. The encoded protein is CSGGLAGGPGDEQFF.